The 16 T cell receptor beta chains below were found in one sample sequenced in a study of shared clonotypes between healthy human individuals. Libraries were prepared by immunoSEQ multiplex PCR; TCRdb keeps only in-frame clonotypes and omits some of them. The sample has 300,000 or so clones; about 74% are singletons. Sequencing was performed on memory CD4+ T cells sorted from blood. Subset given: CD45RA-negative fraction. The receptors come from a young man in good health.

This clone was seen more than once but under ten times. The chain employs TRBV23-1 and TRBJ1-1; 10 nucleotides agree with TRBD1. TRBV23-1 carries the ORF label, with uncertain function. There are 16 residues in the CDR3. V shed 7 bases and J 2 bases; nucleotides not matched to a gene: 10. In DNA, the CDR3 is TGCGCCAGCAAAAGGACCTGGACAGGGGGTAACACTGAAGCTTTCTTT. It specifies CASKRTWTGGNTEAFF.

This rearrangement joins TRBV5-4 to TRBJ2-7; D call uncertain. Per the germline V gene, CDR1 is SGHNT and CDR2 is YYREEE (reference sequence). The CDR3 runs 13 residues. With 1 base removed from V and 2 bases from J, the gap between germline ends came to 7 bases. The CDR3 loop is CASSLRAAYEQYF. CDR3 DNA: TGTGCCAGCAGCTTGAGGGCAGCCTACGAGCAGTACTTC.

This clone has only a few counts. The chain uses TRBV4-3 and TRBJ2-2, with 7 bases lining up with TRBD1. V was clipped by 4 bases and J by 0 bases; unmatched bases: 2. The CDR3 contains 15 residues. Germline V gives CDR1 LGHNA, CDR2 YSLEER. CDR3 residues: CASSLGTANTGELFF. The CDR3 coding sequence is TGCGCCAGCAGCCTGGGGACAGCGAACACCGGGGAGCTGTTTTTT.

V and J are TRBV5-4 and TRBJ2-3, with D hard to call. CDR1 and CDR2 (germline): SGHNT, YYREEE (reference sequence). Trimming left V 2 bases short and J 1 base short, with 8 bases between. This CDR3 is built from 14 residues. The CDR3 is CASSFTAGTDTQYF. The DNA of the CDR3 is TGTGCCAGCAGCTTTACTGCGGGCACAGATACGCAGTATTTT.

This clone was seen more than once but under ten times. This rearrangement joins TRBV10-2 to TRBJ1-4; D ambiguous. This CDR3 is built from 11 residues. V gave up 3 bases and J gave up 8 bases, with 4 bases separating them. In germline, CDR1 is WSHSY, CDR2 SAAADI. The DNA of the CDR3 is TGCGCCAGCAGTGAATACGAAAAACTGTTTTTT. Translated, it gives CASSEYEKLFF.

This chain connects TRBV15 to TRBJ2-2, with TRBD2 identical over 7 bases. CDR1 and CDR2 from the germline V gene are LNHNV and YYDKDF (reference sequence). The J segment lost 2 bases and the V segment lost 1 base, leaving 1 base of the junction unmatched. The length of the CDR3 is 15 residues. The CDR3 sequence: CATSRGDYNTGELFF. The CDR3 DNA reads TGTGCCACCAGCAGAGGGGACTACAACACCGGGGAGCTGTTTTTT.

The chain combines TRBV23-1 with TRBJ2-1; D is unresolved. TRBV23-1 is assigned to the ORF class and has an uncertain function. The V and J ends lost 4 bases and 0 bases respectively, with 13 bases between them. The CDR3 covers 16 residues. CDR3 DNA: TGCGCCAGCAGTCGTGTCCCGGGTCCCTCCTACAATGAGCAGTTCTTC. Protein product: CASSRVPGPSYNEQFF.

This clone showed up just a few times. The V gene is TRBV27, the J gene TRBJ1-1, with D possibly being TRBD1 (5 bases). Germline CDR1 is MNHEY and CDR2 is SMNVEV (reference sequence). Trimming removed 3 bases at V and 2 bases at J, with 13 bases between. The CDR3 length is 15 residues. CDR3 sequence (DNA): TGTGCCAGCAGTTTTGTCGGGGGTCTTAACACTGAAGCTTTCTTT. Translation: CASSFVGGLNTEAFF.

DNA of the CDR3: TGTGCCAGCAAATGGGAGGGGACCTACGAGCAGTACTTC. Translated: CASKWEGTYEQYF. The rearrangement links TRBV2 to TRBJ2-7; 7 positions match TRBD2. The CDR3 length is 13 residues. CDR1 SNHLY and CDR2 FYNNEI come from the germline V gene. Trimming removed 7 bases from V and 2 bases from J; junction bases left unmatched: 5.

A single count supports this clone. The chain combines TRBV7-9 with TRBJ1-2; possible D gene TRBD1, 5 bases. Germline assignment: CDR1 SEHNR and CDR2 FQNEAQ (reference sequence). The CDR3 totals 14 residues. The V gene lost 5 bases and the J gene lost 5 bases, with 15 bases spanning the gap. CDR3 region: CASSHNRLGYGYTF. The CDR3 nucleotides read TGTGCCAGCAGCCACAACAGGTTGGGATATGGCTACACCTTC.

This clone has just one count. This could be a read error, since a much larger clone is one nucleotide away. Other nucleotide sequences in the sample specify the same CDR3. This rearrangement joins TRBV2 to TRBJ2-3, with a weak D call TRBD1 (5 bases). The germline V and J ends were trimmed by 3 bases and 1 base, with 8 bases remaining between them. The CDR3 extends over 14 amino acids. Germline V gene sequence: CDR1 SNHLY, CDR2 FYNNEI. The CDR3 region is CASSDQGGTDTQYF. The CDR3 coding sequence is TGTGCCAGCAGTGACCAGGGCGGCACAGATACGCAGTATTTT.

This clone has only a few counts. The genes are TRBV11-2 and TRBJ2-7; a weak D match, TRBD1 (6 bases). Per the germline V gene, CDR1 is SGHAT and CDR2 is FQNNGV. This CDR3 comprises 13 residues. Trimming took off 6 bases at V and 2 bases at J, with 11 bases between the two ends. In DNA form, the CDR3 reads TGTGCCAGCAGTACAGGGTACCCCTACGAGCAGTACTTC. This encodes CASSTGYPYEQYF.

This rearrangement joins TRBV6-1 to TRBJ1-5; 7 positions agree with TRBD1. CDR1 is MNHNS and CDR2 is SASEGT in the germline V gene. The trim removed 4 bases at V and 4 bases at J, leaving 16 bases unmatched. The CDR3 has 18 amino acids. CDR3 residues: CASSVKDRTIMENQPQHF. For the CDR3, the DNA is TGTGCCAGCAGTGTTAAGGACAGGACGATTATGGAGAATCAGCCCCAGCATTTT.

This clone was recorded once. A much larger clone sits a single nucleotide away, making a read error possible. Other DNA sequences in this sample translate to the same CDR3. The chain joins TRBV2 to TRBJ2-7; 10 positions match TRBD1. The CDR3 is 14 residues long. Germline loops: CDR1 SNHLY, CDR2 FYNNEI. Unmatched junction bases numbered 3, after V lost 5 bases and J lost 2 bases. CDR3 sequence (DNA): TGTGCCAGCAGTCCGGGACAGGGGACCTACGAGCAGTACTTC. Translating it yields CASSPGQGTYEQYF.

The gene calls are TRBV5-1 and TRBJ2-2, with D maybe TRBD1 (6 bases). Germline CDR1 SGHRS, CDR2 YFSETQ. Trimming took 5 bases from V and 2 from J, leaving 13 bases between them. This CDR3 region has 15 residues. CDR3 residues: CASSRGTTNTGELFF. CDR3 coding DNA: TGCGCCAGCAGTAGAGGGACAACAAACACCGGGGAGCTGTTTTTT.

The V gene is TRBV27, the J gene TRBJ1-2, with TRBD1 as a possible D gene (6 bases). The CDR3 spans 16 residues. V lost 1 base and J 2 bases, leaving 14 bases between the germline ends. CDR1 is MNHEY, CDR2 SMNVEV, per germline (reference sequence). The chain's CDR3 is CASSLLRGGTNYGYTF. The CDR3 nucleotides read TGTGCCAGCAGTTTATTGAGGGGGGGGACGAACTATGGCTACACCTTC.